The 18 T cell receptor beta chains in this list originate from one sample, sequenced in a study of cytomegalovirus exposure and HLA in healthy donors. 60 Vbeta and 13 Jbeta primers were used in PCR. Only in-frame clones appear in the TCRdb table, and some are missing; sequencing was by immunoSEQ multiplex PCR. The sample contains roughly 78,000 clones, approximately 57% of which appear only once. Material: PBMCs. Receptors were obtained from a man under 40 in good health and CMV-seropositive.

This rearrangement joins TRBV28 to TRBJ2-7; 8 bases line up with TRBD1. J was trimmed by 7 bases and V by 7 bases; bases with no gene match: 18. Germline values: CDR1 MDHEN, CDR2 SYDVKM. This CDR3 is 16 amino acids long. CDR3 in DNA: TGTGCCAGCACTATAGCTGGGGGGCAGGGGGCAGGGGAGCAGTACTTC. Translating it yields CASTIAGGQGAGEQYF.

J is TRBJ1-5 and V is TRBV2; weak D call: TRBD1 (5 bases). CDR3 size: 13 residues. V was clipped by 5 bases and J by 5 bases, with 10 bases between them. Germline loops: CDR1 SNHLY, CDR2 FYNNEI. The CDR3: CASSQGKDQPQHF. In DNA, the CDR3 is TGTGCCAGCAGTCAGGGAAAGGATCAGCCCCAGCATTTT.

This chain links TRBV5-6 with TRBJ1-3, with 7 bases lining up with TRBD1. V trimming: 4 bases; J trimming: 0 bases; junction bases outside the gene matches: 4. This CDR3 is built from 15 residues. Per germline, CDR1 SGHDT and CDR2 YYEEEE. DNA for the CDR3: TGTGCCAGCAGCCCAGCAGGGGGCTCTGGAAACACCATATATTTT. Translating gives CASSPAGGSGNTIYF.

There are a few counts of this clone. The V and J genes are TRBV15 and TRBJ1-5, with 8 bases matching TRBD1. CDR1 is LNHNV, CDR2 YYDKDF, per germline (reference sequence). The CDR3 totals 16 residues. J gave up 6 bases and V 4 bases, and 11 bases lay outside the gene matches. The CDR3 protein is CATSKSGGVSGQPQHF. CDR3 DNA: TGTGCCACCAGCAAATCAGGGGGCGTATCCGGTCAGCCCCAGCATTTT. Combining the CDR3 with reference TRBV15 and TRBJ1-5 gives the whole variable domain DAMVIQNPRYQVTQFGKPVTLSCSQTLNHNVMYWYQQKSSQAPKLLFHYYDKDFNNEADTPDNFQSRRPNTSFCFLDIRSPGLGDTAMYLCATSKSGGVSGQPQHFGDGTRLSIL.

The V gene is TRBV28, the J gene TRBJ1-2, with a weak D call TRBD1 (5 bases). CDR3 length: 16 residues. Trimming left V 3 bases short and J 7 bases short, with 21 bases between. Germline V gene lookup returns CDR1 MDHEN and CDR2 SYDVKM. CDR3 sequence: CASSFVRGIGNGGYTF. The DNA of the CDR3 is TGTGCCAGCAGTTTCGTCCGGGGGATCGGTAATGGTGGCTACACCTTC.

The CDR3 protein is CASSAGSSYEQYF. CDR3 nucleotide sequence: TGTGCCAGCAGTGCAGGGTCCTCCTACGAGCAGTACTTC. The chain links TRBV27 to TRBJ2-7; TRBD1 might be the D (5 bases). The CDR3 consists of 13 residues. Trimming pared 5 bases from V and 0 bases from J, leaving 8 bases between. The germline gives CDR1 MNHEY, CDR2 SMNVEV (reference sequence).

This clone has a single count. The chain carries TRBV5-4 and TRBJ1-2; D possibly corresponds to TRBD1 (6 bases). Germline V CDR1 and CDR2: SGHNT, YYREEE (reference sequence). V shed 4 bases and J shed 7 bases, with 17 bases lying between them. CDR3 length: 14 amino acids. The CDR3 DNA reads TGTGCCAGCAGCCCTCGGGGGGGGGCGGCTGGCTACACCTTC. This sequence encodes CASSPRGGAAGYTF.

The chain links TRBV4-1 to TRBJ2-7, with 7 bases matching TRBD2. Germline V gives CDR1 MGHRA, CDR2 YSYEKL. There are 15 residues in the CDR3. V lost 0 bases and J lost 2; bases outside the gene matches: 4. This CDR3 is CASSQDWEGTYEQYF. The DNA for the CDR3 is TGCGCCAGCAGCCAAGATTGGGAGGGAACCTACGAGCAGTACTTC.

The chain uses TRBV4-2 and TRBJ2-1; 11 nucleotides agree with TRBD2. Germline V lookup: CDR1 LGHNA, CDR2 YNFKEQ. This CDR3 contains 18 residues. J lost 5 bases, V lost 0 bases, and 9 bases had no gene match. The CDR3 DNA reads as TGTGCCAGCAGCCAAGATTCCCTACCTAGCGGGAGGCACAATGAGCAGTTCTTC. This translates into CASSQDSLPSGRHNEQFF.

The chain recombines TRBV5-1 with TRBJ1-2; TRBD1 aligns across 7 bases. The CDR3 is 15 residues long. Germline lookup yields CDR1 SGHRS and CDR2 YFSETQ. The V gene end was trimmed by 1 base and the J gene end by 7 bases; junction bases not matched to a gene: 10. The CDR3 coding sequence is TGCGCCAGCAGCTTGTCTGGCAGGGGGGAAGGTGGCTACACCTTC. It codes for CASSLSGRGEGGYTF.

This clone was found once. The chain carries TRBV29-1 and TRBJ2-5; TRBD2 aligns across 8 bases. The end of the DNA fits TRBJ2-7 better, so the J call may be wrong. The CDR3 has 14 amino acids. Looked up from germline, CDR1 is SQVTM and CDR2 is ANQGSEA. This CDR3 reads CSAFGGEAVHEQYF. DNA for the CDR3: TGCAGCGCATTCGGGGGGGAGGCCGTCCACGAGCAGTACTTC.

Worth noting for this clone: At one end the junction does not follow the germline gene, possibly because of a read error. The chain employs TRBV10-3 and TRBJ2-3, with 11 bases aligning to TRBD2. The length of the CDR3 is 18 residues. Germline lookup yields CDR1 ENHRY and CDR2 SYGVKD. DNA for the CDR3: TGTGCCATCAGTGGATCAGCGGGGACTAGCGGTTCCACAAATACGCAGTATTTT. Protein: CAISGSAGTSGSTNTQYF.

The rearrangement joins TRBV11-3 to TRBJ2-2, with a tentative D call TRBD1 (5 bases). The CDR3 sequence is 14 residues long. Germline V lookup: CDR1 SGHNT, CDR2 YENEEA. V was clipped by 2 bases and J by 3 bases, with 7 bases between them. CDR3 nucleotide sequence: TGTGCCAGCAGCTTATCAGGGTACACCGGGGAGCTGTTTTTT. This codes for CASSLSGYTGELFF. Full variable domain (missing parts from reference TRBV11-3 and TRBJ2-2): EAGVVQSPRYKIIEKKQPVAFWCNPISGHNTLYWYLQNLGQGPELLIRYENEEAVDDSQLPKDRFSAERLKGVDSTLKIQPAELGDSAVYLCASSLSGYTGELFFGEGSRLTVL.

V gene TRBV7-9 combines with J gene TRBJ1-2; TRBD1 is a possible D gene (5 bases). The germline V gene encodes CDR1 SEHNR and CDR2 FQNEAQ (reference sequence). Trimming removed 10 bases at V and 2 bases at J, with 8 bases between. The CDR3 has 11 amino acids. The chain's CDR3 is CATRENYGYTF. The CDR3 bases are TGTGCCACCAGGGAGAACTATGGCTACACCTTC.

This clone was seen a few times. Here the CDR3 DNA reads TGTGCCTGGAGTGCCATAAGCGGGGGTGAGCAGTTCTTC. Its protein is CAWSAISGGEQFF. The chain recombines TRBV30 with TRBJ2-1, with 8 nucleotides matching TRBD2. Losses at the gene ends were 1 base for V and 9 bases for J; bases not matched to a gene: 5. CDR3 length equals 13 residues. Germline CDR1 is GTSNPN and CDR2 is SVGIG (reference sequence).

This clone appeared a few times. This chain joins TRBV19 and TRBJ1-2; 10 bases line up with TRBD1. The germline gives CDR1 LNHDA, CDR2 SQIVND (reference sequence). V was clipped by 8 bases and J by 6 bases; unmatched bases: 6. The CDR3 loop spans 13 amino acids. The CDR3 here is CASRFGTGDGYTF. CDR3 DNA: TGTGCCAGTCGCTTTGGGACAGGGGATGGCTACACCTTC.

The chain employs TRBV6-6 and TRBJ2-1, with D tentatively TRBD2 (5 bases). Trimming cost V 7 bases and J 7 bases, with 14 bases left between them. Germline CDR1 is MNHNY and CDR2 is SVGAGI (reference sequence). This CDR3 comprises 13 residues. As DNA, the CDR3 is TGTGCCAGCAAATGGCTAGCTTCGAATGAGCAGTTCTTC. It codes for CASKWLASNEQFF.

This chain uses TRBV5-1 with TRBJ1-1, with D unresolved. Germline CDR1 is SGHRS and CDR2 is YFSETQ. The CDR3 consists of 13 residues. The V gene lost 0 bases and the J gene lost 1 base, with 4 bases spanning the gap. The chain's CDR3 is CASSLEANTEAFF. In DNA form, the CDR3 reads TGCGCCAGCAGCTTGGAAGCGAACACTGAAGCTTTCTTT. The full variable domain, in which reference TRBV5-1 and TRBJ1-1 provide the parts outside the CDR3, is KAGVTQTPRYLIKTRGQQVTLSCSPISGHRSVSWYQQTPGQGLQFLFEYFSETQRNKGNFPGRFSGRQFSNSRSEMNVSTLELGDSALYLCASSLEANTEAFFGQGTRLTVV.